These 30 T cell receptor beta chains were all obtained from the same sample, sequenced in a study of shared clonotypes between healthy human individuals (dated by TCRdb to 2018 to 2021). Library preparation employed the immunoSEQ multiplex PCR assay. TCRdb obtained this table from immuneACCESS and retained in-frame rearrangements with V and J assigned. These tables miss some clones; where compared with another copy, unresolved V genes account for less than half of the shortfall, and the remainder is unexplained. The sample contains nearly 2 million clones, 85% to 95% of them found a single time. More than 0.95% of the sample goes to the ten largest clones. CD8 naive samples were CD45RO-negative cells positively selected for CCR7, giving a CD45RA+CCR7+ population that excluded TemRA cells. Sequenced input: naive CD8+ T cells sorted from blood. The cell subset or site label corresponds to: CD45RA+CCR7+. Every receptor here comes from a man younger than 35 in good health.

This chain uses TRBV4-3 with TRBJ1-4; the D is unclear. This CDR3 has 16 residues. The ends were cut back, 3 bases at V and 4 bases at J, with 15 bases in the middle. Germline CDR1 reads LGHNA; CDR2 reads YSLEER. The DNA for the CDR3 is TGCGCCAGCAGCCAGGATTCAGGTGGTCATAATGAAAAACTGTTTTTT. Its protein product is CASSQDSGGHNEKLFF.

The chain recombines TRBV2 with TRBJ2-7; tentative D call: TRBD2 (6 bases). V gave up 6 bases and J gave up 4 bases, with 16 bases separating them. Germline V lookup: CDR1 SNHLY, CDR2 FYNNEI. The CDR3 runs to 14 residues. CDR3: CASSSGTGLYEQYF. In nucleotides, the CDR3 is TGTGCCAGCAGCTCCGGGACTGGGTTATACGAGCAGTACTTC.

The rearrangement joins TRBV5-6 to TRBJ2-7; 8 nucleotides align to TRBD1. Germline CDR1 reads SGHDT; CDR2 reads YYEEEE. J gave up 4 bases and V 3 bases, and 9 bases lay outside the gene matches. This CDR3 has 15 residues. CDR3 protein: CASSSIQGVLYEQYF. CDR3 in DNA: TGTGCCAGCAGCTCGATACAGGGGGTACTTTACGAGCAGTACTTC.

The chain has TRBV7-3 and TRBJ2-5; 9 bases map to TRBD1. The trim removed 4 bases at V and 11 bases at J, leaving 5 bases unmatched. The CDR3 has 12 amino acids. The V gene's germline CDR1 is SGHTA and CDR2 FQGTGA. CDR3 in DNA: TGTGCCAGCAGCTGGGGACAGGGAATACAGTACTTC. Translation: CASSWGQGIQYF.

Written as DNA, the CDR3 is TGTGCCAGCAGTTCAATAGAGACTAGCGGGCCCAGCAATGAGCAGTTCTTC. Residues: CASSSIETSGPSNEQFF. V and J are TRBV2 and TRBJ2-1, with 10 bases that match TRBD2. The CDR3 totals 17 residues. Germline V gives CDR1 SNHLY, CDR2 FYNNEI. Unmatched junction bases numbered 13, after V lost 5 bases and J lost 6 bases.

The gene calls are TRBV5-6 and TRBJ2-5; 13 bases fit TRBD2. CDR1 is SGHDT and CDR2 is YYEEEE in the germline V gene. The CDR3 runs 17 residues. The V gene end was trimmed by 4 bases and the J gene end by 4 bases; junction bases not matched to a gene: 10. DNA for the CDR3: TGTGCCAGCAGCCCCGGGACTAGCGGGGCGTTAGGAGAGACCCAGTACTTC. Protein: CASSPGTSGALGETQYF.

The chain has TRBV4-1 and TRBJ2-5; 9 nucleotides align to TRBD1. Unmatched junction bases numbered 4, after V lost 1 base and J lost 1 base. This CDR3 is 16 amino acids long. Looked up from germline, CDR1 is MGHRA and CDR2 is YSYEKL. CDR3 residues: CASSQVYRGPQETQYF. The CDR3 region has the DNA TGCGCCAGCAGCCAAGTCTACAGGGGGCCCCAAGAGACCCAGTACTTC.

This clone was seen a single time. The chain has TRBV5-6 and TRBJ2-4, with D perhaps TRBD1 or TRBD2 (5 bases each). V dropped 5 bases and J dropped 7 bases, with 16 bases sitting between them. The V gene's germline CDR1 is SGHDT and CDR2 YYEEEE. The CDR3 has 14 amino acids. In nucleotides, the CDR3 is TGTGCCAGCAGTTCCGGACTGGACATTAACATTCAGTACTTC. Translated: CASSSGLDINIQYF.

The chain links TRBV10-2 to TRBJ1-1, with D perhaps TRBD1 (6 bases). This CDR3 has 14 amino acids. Germline V gene lookup returns CDR1 WSHSY and CDR2 SAAADI. Between the trimmed V and J ends, which lost 4 bases and 11 bases, there was a span of 20 bases. Here the CDR3 DNA reads TGCGCCAGCAGTGCCACCCGGGACAACCTGAATGCTTTCTTT. Its protein product is CASSATRDNLNAFF.

This clone was observed a single time. J is TRBJ2-1 and V is TRBV28; either TRBD1 or TRBD2 may supply D (5 bases each). V was clipped by 10 bases and J by 4 bases, with 17 bases between them. The CDR3 loop spans 14 amino acids. Germline CDR1 MDHEN, CDR2 SYDVKM. The CDR3 spells CATKEGTGYNEQFF. The CDR3 nucleotides read TGTGCCACGAAAGAAGGGACGGGATACAATGAGCAGTTCTTC. Full variable domain (remainder filled in from reference TRBV28 and TRBJ2-1): DVKVTQSSRYLVKRTGEKVFLECVQDMDHENMFWYRQDPGLGLRLIYFSYDVKMKEKGDIPEGYSVSREKKERFSLILESASTNQTSMYLCATKEGTGYNEQFFGPGTRLTVL.

The rearrangement joins TRBV15 to TRBJ2-7; maybe TRBD1 (5 bases). The CDR3 is 15 residues long. Germline assignment: CDR1 LNHNV and CDR2 YYDKDF (reference sequence). V lost 0 bases, J lost 4 bases, and 13 bases lay in between. The CDR3 reads CATSREDKPGYEQYF. The CDR3 DNA reads TGTGCCACCAGCAGAGAGGACAAGCCGGGTTACGAGCAGTACTTC.

This clone was recorded only once. The gene calls are TRBV29-1 and TRBJ1-4; D remains unclear. V lost 1 base and J 0 bases, leaving 9 bases between the germline ends. Germline V gene data show CDR1 as SQVTM and CDR2 as ANQGSEA. This CDR3 is 15 amino acids long. CDR3 loop: CSVEGTTATNEKLFF. Here the CDR3 DNA reads TGCAGCGTTGAAGGGACGACTGCAACTAATGAAAAACTGTTTTTT. The variable domain in full, with the rest retrieved from reference TRBV29-1 and TRBJ1-4, is SAVISQKPSRDICQRGTSLTIQCQVDSQVTMMFWYRQQPGQSLTLIATANQGSEATYESGFVIDKFPISRPNLTFSTLTVSNMSPEDSSIYLCSVEGTTATNEKLFFGSGTQLSVL.

The genes are TRBV7-9 and TRBJ2-1; a possible D gene is TRBD2 (5 bases). The CDR3 consists of 14 residues. The germline V and J ends were trimmed by 2 bases and 5 bases, with 10 bases remaining between them. The germline CDR1 and CDR2 sequences are SEHNR and FQNEAQ (reference sequence). This chain's CDR3 is CASSLLRGNNEQFF. CDR3 sequence (DNA): TGTGCCAGCAGCTTACTTCGGGGAAACAATGAGCAGTTCTTC. Drawing the rest from reference TRBV7-9 and TRBJ2-1, the complete variable domain is DTGVSQNPRHKITKRGQNVTFRCDPISEHNRLYWYRQTLGQGPEFLTYFQNEAQLEKSRLLSDRFSAERPKGSFSTLEIQRTEQGDSAMYLCASSLLRGNNEQFFGPGTRLTVL.

The chain employs TRBV5-6 and TRBJ2-1; 10 bases are shared with TRBD2. This CDR3 has 14 residues. Unmatched junction bases numbered 6, after V lost 7 bases and J lost 5 bases. The germline V gene has CDR1 SGHDT and CDR2 YYEEEE. The CDR3: CASRIAGGHNEQFF. CDR3 DNA: TGTGCCAGCCGAATAGCGGGAGGACACAATGAGCAGTTCTTC.

V and J are TRBV6-1 and TRBJ1-4, with D possibly being TRBD1 (6 bases). V was pared by 3 bases and J by 8 bases, with 13 bases between. The CDR3 is 14 amino acids. CDR1 MNHNS and CDR2 SASEGT come from the germline V gene. The CDR3 here is CASSDGQREEKLFF. The CDR3 region has the DNA TGTGCCAGCAGTGACGGACAGCGGGAGGAAAAACTGTTTTTT.

The chain joins TRBV5-4 to TRBJ1-1; D ambiguous. With 4 bases removed from V and 1 base from J, the gap between germline ends came to 8 bases. There are 13 residues in the CDR3. In germline, CDR1 is SGHNT, CDR2 YYREEE (reference sequence). CDR3 sequence (DNA): TGTGCCAGCAGCGTCGACTGGAACACTGAAGCTTTCTTT. Amino acids: CASSVDWNTEAFF.

The gene calls are TRBV5-6 and TRBJ1-5; 9 bases agree with TRBD1. Germline-derived CDR1 and CDR2 are SGHDT and YYEEEE. The J segment lost 7 bases and the V segment lost 4 bases, leaving 15 bases of the junction unmatched. This CDR3 region has 17 residues. The CDR3 DNA follows: TGTGCCAGCAGCGCTAACAGGGGGCTGAGTGGCGAGCAGCCCCAGCATTTT. It codes for CASSANRGLSGEQPQHF.

The chain is built from TRBV27 and TRBJ2-5; the D is unclear. The germline CDR1 and CDR2 sequences are MNHEY and SMNVEV (reference sequence). V gave up 5 bases and J gave up 4 bases, with 14 bases separating them. The CDR3 is made up of 14 amino acids. The CDR3 is CASSARGDRETQYF. CDR3 nucleotides: TGTGCCAGCAGTGCCCGCGGCGACCGAGAGACCCAGTACTTC.

This chain uses TRBV9 with TRBJ2-5, with no clear D. V dropped 3 bases and J dropped 5 bases, with 11 bases sitting between them. CDR3 length: 13 residues. From germline, CDR1 is SGDLS and CDR2 YYNGEE. The CDR3 sequence is CASSASHGETQYF. DNA for the CDR3: TGTGCCAGCAGCGCGAGCCATGGCGAGACCCAGTACTTC.

The CDR3 nucleotides read TGTGCCAGCAGTGAATCGGGCGAATGGTTCGGGGAGCTGTTTTTT. Translated: CASSESGEWFGELFF. The rearrangement uses TRBV2 and TRBJ2-2, with D unresolved. The CDR3 is 15 amino acids. Looked up from germline, CDR1 is SNHLY and CDR2 is FYNNEI. V was trimmed by 2 bases and J by 7 bases, leaving 14 bases between them.

Details on this clone: This sample includes further DNA sequences coding for the same CDR3. This chain joins TRBV2 and TRBJ2-5; possible D gene TRBD2, 5 bases. Germline assignment: CDR1 SNHLY and CDR2 FYNNEI. The V end lost 8 bases, the J end lost 1 base, and 14 bases lay between the germline ends. The CDR3 has 14 amino acids. The CDR3 DNA follows: TGTGCCAGCTCGGAAGTAGGGAGCCAAGAGACCCAGTACTTC. It encodes CASSEVGSQETQYF.

On this clone itself: The junction and the germline gene differ at one end; a read error may be behind it. The chain is built from TRBV7-7 and TRBJ2-3; 11 positions match TRBD2. This CDR3 has 16 residues. Germline lookup yields CDR1 SSHAT and CDR2 FNYEAQ (reference sequence). The CDR3 reads CASSPGTSGGTDTQYF. CDR3 nucleotides: TGTGCTAGCAGCCCCGGGACTAGCGGAGGCACAGATACGCAGTATTTT.

Comments on this clone: Other nucleotide sequences in the sample specify the same CDR3. V usage is TRBV7-6 and J usage is TRBJ2-7; D remains unclear. The CDR3 is made up of 12 amino acids. With 1 base removed from V and 7 bases from J, the gap between germline ends came to 8 bases. The V gene's germline CDR1 is SGHVS and CDR2 FNYEAQ. CDR3: CASSLEGLEQYF. CDR3 nucleotides: TGTGCCAGCAGCTTAGAAGGATTGGAGCAGTACTTC.

A note on this clone: The identical CDR3 is also encoded by other nucleotide sequences in the sample. This chain joins TRBV27 and TRBJ2-1, with TRBD2 identical over 8 bases. From germline, CDR1 is MNHEY and CDR2 SMNVEV (reference sequence). The J segment lost 4 bases and the V segment lost 2 bases, leaving 4 bases of the junction unmatched. The CDR3 is 15 residues long. The CDR3 protein is CASSLTGGPYNEQFF. The CDR3 DNA follows: TGTGCCAGCAGTTTAACGGGAGGGCCTTACAATGAGCAGTTCTTC.

CDR3: CASSFDRQPEAFF. The CDR3 nucleotides are TGTGCCAGCAGCTTTGACCGACAGCCTGAAGCTTTCTTT. This chain connects TRBV7-9 to TRBJ1-1, with D possibly being TRBD1 (5 bases). The CDR3 totals 13 residues. The ends were cut back, 3 bases at V and 6 bases at J, with 11 bases in the middle. CDR1 and CDR2 (germline): SEHNR, FQNEAQ (reference sequence). The full variable domain, completed using reference TRBV7-9 and TRBJ1-1, is DTGVSQNPRHKITKRGQNVTFRCDPISEHNRLYWYRQTLGQGPEFLTYFQNEAQLEKSRLLSDRFSAERPKGSFSTLEIQRTEQGDSAMYLCASSFDRQPEAFFGQGTRLTVV.

The CDR3 nucleotides read TGCGCCAGCAGCCTCTCCTGGCTCTACGAGCAGTACTTC. Encoded protein: CASSLSWLYEQYF. The chain recombines TRBV5-1 with TRBJ2-7; D gene uncertain. Trimming cost V 4 bases and J 3 bases, with 11 bases left between them. Germline CDR1 reads SGHRS; CDR2 reads YFSETQ. This CDR3 is built from 13 residues.

The chain couples TRBV11-2 to TRBJ2-7; D not resolved. V lost 4 bases to trimming and J lost 6 bases, with 13 bases between them. This CDR3 has 13 residues. Germline CDR1 reads SGHAT; CDR2 reads FQNNGV. As DNA, the CDR3 is TGTGCCAGCAGCTCCCCGAAGGCCGCCGAGCAGTACTTC. This encodes CASSSPKAAEQYF. Supplemented by reference TRBV11-2 and TRBJ2-7, the full variable domain reads EAGVAQSPRYKIIEKRQSVAFWCNPISGHATLYWYQQILGQGPKLLIQFQNNGVVDDSQLPKDRFSAERLKGVDSTLKIQPAKLEDSAVYLCASSSPKAAEQYFGPGTRLTVT.

This rearrangement joins TRBV9 to TRBJ2-3, with D tentatively TRBD1 or TRBD2 (5 bases each). Trimming removed 4 bases at V and 6 bases at J, with 15 bases between. The CDR3 spans 14 residues. The germline CDR1 and CDR2 sequences are SGDLS and YYNGEE. The CDR3 loop is CASSTGTSGDTQYF. CDR3 in DNA: TGTGCCAGCAGCACGGGGACCTCTGGGGATACGCAGTATTTT.

The rearrangement joins TRBV11-2 to TRBJ2-3; 10 bases are a match to TRBD2. The CDR3 contains 17 residues. Germline-derived CDR1 and CDR2 are SGHAT and FQNNGV. J was trimmed by 4 bases and V by 2 bases; bases with no gene match: 9. CDR3 amino acids: CASSLFGGTSEADTQYF. Written as DNA, the CDR3 is TGTGCCAGCAGCTTATTCGGAGGGACTAGCGAAGCAGATACGCAGTATTTT. Complete variable domain (other parts from reference TRBV11-2 and TRBJ2-3): EAGVAQSPRYKIIEKRQSVAFWCNPISGHATLYWYQQILGQGPKLLIQFQNNGVVDDSQLPKDRFSAERLKGVDSTLKIQPAKLEDSAVYLCASSLFGGTSEADTQYFGPGTRLTVL.

CDR3 region: CASSSIAGPNEQFF. The CDR3 bases are TGTGCCAGCAGCTCCATAGCGGGCCCCAATGAGCAGTTCTTC. The J gene is TRBJ2-1, the V gene TRBV6-5, with 7 nucleotides matching TRBD2. Germline lookup yields CDR1 MNHEY and CDR2 SVGAGI. This CDR3 is built from 14 residues. Trimming took 6 bases from V and 6 from J; bases not matched to a gene: 8.